This is a list of T cell receptor beta chains from one sample in a study of cytomegalovirus exposure and HLA in healthy donors. TCRdb's table, derived via immunoSEQ multiplex PCR, lists solely in-frame clones and lacks some. Of 100,000 to 150,000 clones listed, around 72% were seen once; the top ten hold approximately 3.9%. Sequencing was done on a sample of PBMCs. The receptors come from a man in his forties or fifties in good health and CMV-seropositive. CDR3s include the opening cysteine and the closing phenylalanine or tryptophan. D genes are given only for firm matches. Size is stated for part of the rows, as once, few or many counts, or as a class when the clone is expanded.

clone_size	v_call	j_call	d_call	cdr3_aa	cdr3_nt
NA	TRBV5-6	TRBJ1-5	NA	CASSLRGYSNQPQHF	TGTGCCAGCAGCTTGAGAGGGTATAGCAATCAGCCCCAGCATTTT
few	TRBV2	TRBJ2-1	NA	CASRGRTGDNEQFF	TGTGCCAGCCGGGGGAGAACGGGGGACAATGAGCAGTTCTTC
many	TRBV6-1	TRBJ1-3	NA	CASSERGGSGNTIYF	TGTGCCAGCAGTGAAAGGGGGGGCTCTGGAAACACCATATATTTT
NA	TRBV6-5	TRBJ1-5	NA	CASRADDMWPQHF	TGTGCCAGCAGAGCGGATGACATGTGGCCCCAGCATTTT
NA	TRBV5-1	TRBJ1-6	TRBD1	CASSLEPGGKNSPLHF	TGCGCCAGCAGCTTGGAGCCAGGGGGAAAAAATTCACCCCTCCACTTT
NA	TRBV2	TRBJ2-3	NA	CASRLRDTQYF	TGTGCCAGCAGGTTACGGGATACGCAGTATTTT
NA	TRBV7-9	TRBJ2-5	TRBD2	CASSLGDYLQETQYF	TGTGCCAGCAGCTTAGGGGACTACTTACAAGAGACCCAGTACTTC
NA	TRBV6-6	TRBJ2-7	TRBD1	CASSYLLDRGLYEQYF	TGTGCCAGCAGTTACCTGTTGGACAGGGGGCTCTACGAGCAGTACTTC
NA	TRBV6-6	TRBJ1-2	TRBD1	CASSYSGQNYGYTF	TGTGCCAGCAGTTACTCGGGACAGAACTATGGCTACACCTTC
NA	TRBV7-2	TRBJ2-3	NA	CASSPQVTDTQYF	TGTGCCAGCAGCCCCCAGGTGACCGATACGCAGTATTTT
few	TRBV5-4	TRBJ1-4	TRBD1	CASSSAPGGPEKLFF	TGTGCCAGCAGCTCCGCCCCAGGGGGGCCCGAAAAACTGTTTTTT
NA	TRBV2	TRBJ2-1	TRBD2	CASRDGTSSYNEQFF	TGTGCCAGCAGGGACGGGACTAGCTCCTACAATGAGCAGTTCTTC
NA	TRBV11-1	TRBJ2-1	TRBD1	CASSTGQGGYNEQFF	TGTGCCAGCAGCACGGGACAGGGTGGCTACAATGAGCAGTTCTTC
NA	TRBV5-4	TRBJ2-1	NA	CASSSAGQRSYNEQFF	TGTGCCAGCAGCTCAGCCGGACAGAGATCCTACAATGAGCAGTTCTTC
NA	TRBV5-1	TRBJ1-4	NA	CASSLDRENEKLFF	TGCGCCAGCAGCTTGGACAGGGAGAATGAAAAACTGTTTTTT
NA	TRBV4-2	TRBJ1-1	NA	CASRPDSTEAFF	TGTGCCAGCAGACCGGACAGCACTGAAGCTTTCTTT
NA	TRBV6-5	TRBJ1-6	NA	CASSPEVTSPLHF	TGTGCCAGCAGTCCCGAGGTTACCTCACCCCTCCACTTT
NA	TRBV2	TRBJ2-3	TRBD2	CASLSGGAMRADTQYF	TGTGCCAGCCTCAGCGGGGGGGCCATGAGGGCAGATACGCAGTATTTT
NA	TRBV5-4	TRBJ2-2	NA	CAQGQGPNTGELFF	TGTGCCCAAGGGCAGGGCCCGAACACCGGGGAGCTGTTTTTT
NA	TRBV7-2	TRBJ1-4	TRBD1	CASSNRGLNEKLFF	TGTGCCAGCAGCAACAGGGGGCTGAATGAAAAACTGTTTTTT
many	TRBV6-1	TRBJ2-1	NA	CASRPEHNEQFF	TGTGCCAGCCGCCCAGAACACAATGAGCAGTTCTTC
NA	TRBV7-8	TRBJ1-5	NA	CASSPAARLNQPQHF	TGTGCCAGCAGCCCCGCCGCGAGACTAAATCAGCCCCAGCATTTT
NA	TRBV27	TRBJ2-1	TRBD1	CASSQQGAADEQFF	TGTGCCAGCAGTCAACAGGGGGCGGCGGATGAGCAGTTCTTC
NA	TRBV6-5	TRBJ2-2	NA	CASSGGGLNTGELFF	TGTGCCTCCTCAGGTGGGGGGTTGAACACCGGGGAGCTGTTTTTT
NA	TRBV27	TRBJ1-1	NA	CASSSLSDRHHTEAFF	TGTGCCAGCAGTTCTCTTTCAGACAGGCATCACACTGAAGCTTTCTTT
NA	TRBV5-6	TRBJ1-5	NA	CASSLGPPVTTFGNQPQHF	TGTGCCAGCAGCTTGGGGCCCCCTGTCACTACGTTTGGCAATCAGCCCCAGCATTTT
once	TRBV2	TRBJ2-7	NA	CASSGRGGFSYEQYF	TGTGCCAGCAGTGGACGCGGTGGGTTCTCCTACGAGCAGTACTTC
NA	TRBV9	TRBJ1-2	NA	CASSLNPGSGIGSYGYTF	TGTGCCAGCAGCCTGAATCCCGGGTCGGGGATTGGGAGCTATGGCTACACCTTC
NA	TRBV5-1	TRBJ2-2	TRBD2	CASSRVRGTDTGELFF	TGCGCCAGCAGCCGAGTGCGGGGGACTGACACCGGGGAGCTGTTTTTT
NA	TRBV10-1	TRBJ2-7	TRBD1	CASRGRQGVYEQYF	TGCGCCAGCAGGGGGAGACAGGGGGTATACGAGCAGTACTTC
NA	TRBV10-3	TRBJ2-5	NA	CAISEQRETQYF	TGTGCCATCAGTGAGCAGCGGGAGACCCAGTACTTC
NA	TRBV18	TRBJ1-4	TRBD1	CASSPYRGGEGEKLFF	TGTGCCAGCTCACCTTATCGAGGGGGCGAGGGTGAAAAACTGTTTTTT
NA	TRBV5-5	TRBJ2-1	TRBD2	CASSPEGLAGVEKFF	TGTGCCAGCAGCCCCGAGGGACTAGCGGGAGTGGAAAAGTTCTTC
once	TRBV10-3	TRBJ2-3	NA	CAISHGGATDTQYF	TGTGCCATCAGCCATGGCGGGGCCACAGATACGCAGTATTTT
NA	TRBV7-8	TRBJ2-7	NA	CASSISTYEQYF	TGTGCCAGCAGCATTAGCACCTACGAGCAGTACTTC
NA	TRBV27	TRBJ1-2	TRBD1	CASSRDSLYGYTF	TGTGCCAGCAGTCGGGACAGCCTATATGGCTACACCTTC
NA	TRBV18	TRBJ1-4	TRBD1	CASSPRETGVEKLFF	TGTGCCAGCTCACCACGGGAGACAGGGGTTGAAAAACTGTTTTTT
NA	TRBV6-6	TRBJ2-3	TRBD2	CASSLRGASTDTQYF	TGTGCCAGCAGTCTGCGGGGGGCCAGCACAGATACGCAGTATTTT
NA	TRBV28	TRBJ2-1	NA	CASSSRQYNEQFF	TGTGCCAGCAGTTCCCGACAGTACAATGAGCAGTTCTTC
once	TRBV5-5	TRBJ1-1	NA	CASSLGSYRGNTEAFF	TGTGCCAGCAGCTTGGGGTCCTATAGGGGGAACACTGAAGCTTTCTTT
NA	TRBV7-8	TRBJ1-1	NA	CASSLGHPPGGAFF	TGTGCCAGCAGCTTAGGGCACCCACCGGGGGGAGCTTTCTTT
NA	TRBV19	TRBJ1-5	TRBD1	CASSGGGGIQPQHF	TGTGCCAGTAGTGGTGGAGGGGGCATTCAGCCCCAGCATTTT
NA	TRBV9	TRBJ1-1	TRBD1	CASSVVQGANTEAFF	TGTGCCAGCAGCGTAGTACAGGGGGCAAACACTGAAGCTTTCTTT
NA	TRBV6-1	TRBJ1-2	NA	CASRAPQDYGYTF	TGTGCCAGCAGGGCCCCGCAGGACTATGGCTACACCTTC